This T cell receptor (beta chain) is from a study of control samples from healthy donors and cancer patients (dated by TCRdb to 2020 to 2021). The library came from the immunoSEQ multiplex PCR assay. Entries here come from immuneACCESS through TCRdb and include only in-frame sequences with V and J called. Some clones fail to appear in such tables; in the studies checked, an unresolved V gene covers under half of the shortfall, and the cause of the remainder is unknown. The sample includes 70,000 to 80,000 clones, with 84% observed a single time. Jointly, the top ten make up roughly 16% of the sample. V is reduced by 7 bases and J by 4 bases, leaving a spacing of 16 bases between them. Looking up the germline V gene yields CDR1 SQVTM and CDR2 ANQGSEA. There are 13 amino acids in the CDR3, from cysteine to phenylalanine inclusive. Here the CDR3 DNA is all that survives: 39 bases in frame from base 1.

A note on this clone: Its binding antigen is unknown. Per-base quality was not reported, and no clone a single base away is much larger than it.

The sequence is built from TRBV29-1 and TRBJ1-1, with an unclear D gene assignment. This receptor was taken from a man aged 50 or older in good health. The sequenced material came from blood. The DNA is as follows: TGCAGCGGCGGGTCGAGAGGAGGCACTGAAGCTTTCTTT. Its product reads: CSGGSRGGTEAFF. Outside the CDR3, residues come from the reference TRBV29-1 and TRBJ1-1 proteins, so the full variable domain is: SAVISQKPSRDICQRGTSLTIQCQVDSQVTMMFWYRQQPGQSLTLIATANQGSEATYESGFVIDKFPISRPNLTFSTLTVSNMSPEDSSIYLCSGGSRGGTEAFFGQGTRLTVV.